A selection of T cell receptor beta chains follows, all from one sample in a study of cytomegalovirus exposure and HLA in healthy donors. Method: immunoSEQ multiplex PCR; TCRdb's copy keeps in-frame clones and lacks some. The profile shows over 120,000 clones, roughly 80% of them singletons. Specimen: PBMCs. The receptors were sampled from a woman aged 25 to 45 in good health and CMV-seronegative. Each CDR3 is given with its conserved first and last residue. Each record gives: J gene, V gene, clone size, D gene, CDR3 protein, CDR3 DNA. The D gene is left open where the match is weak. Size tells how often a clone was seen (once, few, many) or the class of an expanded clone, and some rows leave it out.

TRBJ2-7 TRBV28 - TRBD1 CASRSDRGRTGEQYF TGTGCCAGCAGGTCGGATAGGGGGCGCACAGGCGAGCAGTACTTC
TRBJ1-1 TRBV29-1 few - CSVEDTVSEAFF TGCAGCGTCGAAGACACGGTCTCTGAAGCTTTCTTT
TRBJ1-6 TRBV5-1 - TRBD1 CASSTGQGGRYNSPLHF TGCGCCAGCAGCACCGGACAGGGTGGTAGATATAATTCACCCCTCCACTTT
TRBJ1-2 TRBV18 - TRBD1 CASSGEGADGYTF TGTGCCAGCTCAGGAGAGGGGGCGGATGGCTACACCTTC
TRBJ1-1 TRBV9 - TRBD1 CASSPGQGAGTEAFF TGTGCCAGCAGCCCCGGACAGGGGGCCGGTACTGAAGCTTTCTTT
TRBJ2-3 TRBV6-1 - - CASSFGQGPADTQYF TGTGCCAGCAGCTTCGGGCAGGGCCCGGCAGATACGCAGTATTTT
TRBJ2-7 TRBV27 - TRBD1 CASSLGPRGPYEQYF TGTGCCAGCAGTTTAGGGCCAAGGGGGCCCTACGAGCAGTACTTC
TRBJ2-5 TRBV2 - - CASQSGETQYF TGTGCCAGCCAGTCGGGGGAGACCCAGTACTTC
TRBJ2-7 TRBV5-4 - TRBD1 CASSEGQGFTYEQYF TGTGCCAGCAGCGAGGGACAGGGATTCACATACGAGCAGTACTTC
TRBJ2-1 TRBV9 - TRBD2 CASSVGSGSSNEQFF TGTGCCAGCAGCGTAGGTAGCGGGAGCTCCAATGAGCAGTTCTTC
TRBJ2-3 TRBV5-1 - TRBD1 CASSPRGSTDTQYF TGCGCCAGCAGCCCCAGGGGGAGCACAGATACGCAGTATTTT
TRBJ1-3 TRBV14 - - CGRGLIRNTIYF TGTGGCAGGGGCCTAATACGAAACACCATATATTTT
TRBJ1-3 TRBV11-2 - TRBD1 CASSFSTGISGNTIYF TGTGCCAGCAGCTTCTCGACAGGGATCTCTGGAAACACCATATATTTT
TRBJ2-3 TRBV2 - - CAGGLTDTQYF TGTGCCGGGGGGTTGACAGATACGCAGTATTTT
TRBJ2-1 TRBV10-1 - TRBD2 CASSVTASGSYEQFF TGCGCCAGCAGTGTTACGGCTAGCGGGAGCTATGAGCAGTTCTTC
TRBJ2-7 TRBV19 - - CASSLSGEQYF TGTGCCAGTAGTCTCTCAGGGGAGCAGTACTTC
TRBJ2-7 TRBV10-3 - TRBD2 CAISELAGGLSSYEQYF TGTGCCATAAGTGAGCTAGCGGGAGGCCTCAGCTCCTACGAGCAGTACTTC
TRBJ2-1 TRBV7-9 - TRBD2 CASSPGGAYSYNEQFF TGTGCCAGCAGCCCGGGAGGGGCTTACTCCTACAATGAGCAGTTCTTC
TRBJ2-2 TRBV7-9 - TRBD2 CASSPGAGENTGELFF TGTGCCAGCAGCCCTGGAGCGGGGGAAAACACCGGGGAGCTGTTTTTT
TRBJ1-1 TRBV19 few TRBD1 CASKLTGAGNTEAFF TGTGCCAGCAAACTGACAGGGGCTGGGAACACTGAAGCTTTCTTT
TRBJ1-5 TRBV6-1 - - CASSEAGALQPQHF TGTGCCAGCAGTGAAGCGGGAGCTCTCCAGCCCCAGCATTTT
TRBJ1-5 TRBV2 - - CASRTEINQPQHF TGTGCCAGCAGGACAGAAATCAATCAGCCCCAGCATTTT
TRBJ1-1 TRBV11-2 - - CASSFPRGLNTEAFF TGTGCCAGCAGCTTCCCCAGGGGATTGAACACTGAAGCTTTCTTT
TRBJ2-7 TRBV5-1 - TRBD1 CASTGAVGEQYF TGCGCCAGTACAGGGGCCGTTGGCGAGCAGTACTTC
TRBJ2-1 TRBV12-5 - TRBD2 CASGLVGTSGGVPPLYNEQFF TGTGCTAGTGGTTTGGTCGGAACTAGCGGGGGGGTACCCCCTCTTTACAATGAGCAGTTCTTC
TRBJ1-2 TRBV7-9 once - CASSLGVGDTLYGYTF TGTGCCAGCAGCTTAGGGGTTGGGGACACGCTCTATGGCTACACCTTC
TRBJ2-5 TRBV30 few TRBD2 CAWSYPVSGGQETQYF TGTGCCTGGAGTTACCCGGTTAGCGGGGGTCAAGAGACCCAGTACTTC
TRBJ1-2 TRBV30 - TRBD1 CAWSVRTGGANYGYTF TGTGCCTGGAGTGTTCGGACAGGGGGCGCAAATTATGGCTACACCTTC
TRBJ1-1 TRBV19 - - CASSTDGEGTEAFF TGTGCCAGTTCTACCGACGGGGAAGGGACTGAAGCTTTCTTT
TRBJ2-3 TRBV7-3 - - CASSLISSTDTQYF TGTGCCAGCAGCTTAATATCCAGCACAGATACGCAGTATTTT
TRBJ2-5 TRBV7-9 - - CASSPDTEQETQYF TGTGCCAGCAGCCCGGACACCGAGCAAGAGACCCAGTACTTC
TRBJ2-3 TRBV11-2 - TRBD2 CASSLVSAGGTDTQYF TGTGCCAGCAGCTTAGTGTCAGCGGGGGGCACAGATACGCAGTATTTT
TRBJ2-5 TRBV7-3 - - CASSLNGRVQETQYF TGTGCCAGCAGCTTAAACGGCAGGGTCCAAGAGACCCAGTACTTC
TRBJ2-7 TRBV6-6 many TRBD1 CASNAQGIDEQYF TGTGCCAGCAATGCACAGGGGATCGACGAGCAGTACTTC
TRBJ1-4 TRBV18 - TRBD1 CASSPRMTGANEKLFF TGTGCCAGCTCGCCCCGAATGACAGGGGCTAATGAAAAACTGTTTTTT
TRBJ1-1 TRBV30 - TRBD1 CASKPGVNRGTEAFF TGTGCGAGCAAACCGGGGGTCAACAGGGGCACTGAAGCTTTCTTT
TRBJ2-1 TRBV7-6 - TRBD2 CASSPLTSGTYNEQFF TGTGCCAGCAGCCCGCTGACTAGCGGGACCTACAATGAGCAGTTCTTC
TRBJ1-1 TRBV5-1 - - CASNSGGGSLEAFF TGCGCCAGCAACTCTGGAGGTGGCAGCCTTGAAGCTTTCTTT
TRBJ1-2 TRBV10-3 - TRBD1 CAISLQGGNYGYTF TGTGCCATCAGCCTACAGGGGGGGAACTATGGCTACACCTTC
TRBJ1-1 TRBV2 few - CASSEYRVENTEAFF TGTGCCAGCAGTGAATACAGGGTGGAGAACACTGAAGCTTTCTTT
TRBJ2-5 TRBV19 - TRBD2 CASSGETSGAPGTQYF TGTGCCAGTAGTGGGGAGACTAGCGGGGCCCCTGGGACCCAGTACTTC
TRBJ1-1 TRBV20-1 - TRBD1 CSAIRDRDAFF TGCAGTGCTATCCGGGACAGGGATGCTTTCTTT
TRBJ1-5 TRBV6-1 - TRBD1 CASSARTGQQPQHF TGTGCCAGCAGTGCTAGGACAGGGCAACAGCCCCAGCATTTT
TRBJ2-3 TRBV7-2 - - CASSLVPTGVGTDTQYF TGTGCCAGCAGCTTAGTCCCCACGGGGGTAGGGACAGATACGCAGTATTTT
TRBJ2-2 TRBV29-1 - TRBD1 CSVAGTENTGELFF TGCAGCGTGGCCGGGACAGAGAACACCGGGGAGCTGTTTTTT
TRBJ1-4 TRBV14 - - CASSQDQQNEKLFF TGTGCCAGCAGCCAAGATCAACAGAATGAAAAACTGTTTTTT
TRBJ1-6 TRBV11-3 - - CASSLGPGENSPLHF TGTGCCAGCAGCTTAGGCCCAGGTGAAAATTCACCCCTCCACTTT
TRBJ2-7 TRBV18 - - CASSPAQGGYEQYF TGTGCCAGCTCACCCGCACAGGGCGGGTACGAGCAGTACTTC
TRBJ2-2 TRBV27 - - CASNNRGGSTGELFF TGTGCCAGCAATAACAGGGGGGGGAGTACCGGGGAGCTGTTTTTT
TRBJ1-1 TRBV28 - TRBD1 CASTRDRDTEAFF TGTGCCAGCACCAGGGACAGGGACACTGAAGCTTTCTTT
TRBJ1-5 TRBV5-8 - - CASSPRSNQPQHF TGTGCCAGCAGCCCCCGTAGCAATCAGCCCCAGCATTTT
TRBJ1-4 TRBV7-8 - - CASSLLRSTNEKLFF TGTGCCAGCAGCCTTTTGCGCTCAACTAATGAAAAACTGTTTTTT
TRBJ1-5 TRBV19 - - CASRKGRADQPQHF TGTGCCAGTAGGAAGGGCAGGGCCGATCAGCCCCAGCATTTT